This T cell receptor beta chain was documented in a study of blood T cell repertoires in COVID-19. Study-level background: Sites in the United States, Italy and Spain provided acute and convalescent COVID-19 samples.

The table came from immunoSEQ multiplex PCR; TCRdb's copy has only in-frame clones and leaves some out. The table has approximately 67,000 clones, approximately 90% seen once; the top ten hold approximately 4.8%. The CDR3 covers 14 residues. V shed 4 bases and J shed 7 bases, with 14 bases lying between them. Per germline, CDR1 SNHLY and CDR2 FYNNEI. The sample taken for sequencing was peripheral blood. This TCR came from an older woman with active COVID-19. The chain recombines TRBV2 with TRBJ1-5, with D perhaps matching TRBD1 (5 bases). CDR3 loop: CASSGEQGVQPQHF. CDR3 DNA: TGTGCCAGCAGTGGTGAGCAAGGGGTGCAGCCCCAGCATTTT.